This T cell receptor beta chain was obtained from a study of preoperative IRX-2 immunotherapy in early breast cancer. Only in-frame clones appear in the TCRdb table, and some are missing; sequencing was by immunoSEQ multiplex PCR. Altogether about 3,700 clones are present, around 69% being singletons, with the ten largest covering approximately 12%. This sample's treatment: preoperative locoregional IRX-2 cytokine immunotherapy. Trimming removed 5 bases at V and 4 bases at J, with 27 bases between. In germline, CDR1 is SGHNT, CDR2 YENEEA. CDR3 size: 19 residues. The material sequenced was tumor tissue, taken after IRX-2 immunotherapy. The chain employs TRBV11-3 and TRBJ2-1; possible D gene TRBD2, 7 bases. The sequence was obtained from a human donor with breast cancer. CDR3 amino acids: CASSLLWTGGAGSYNEQFF. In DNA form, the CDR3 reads TGTGCCAGCAGCCTACTCTGGACGGGGGGCGCGGGGTCGTACAATGAGCAGTTCTTC.